The source of this TCR beta chain is a study of T cells in Graves' hyperthyroidism and ophthalmopathy. Study-level background: At the time of initial diagnosis and before any treatment, peripheral blood was collected.

The CDR3 sequence is 14 residues long. Trimming pared 6 bases from V and 0 bases from J, leaving 10 bases between. Regions amplified from RNA transcripts were the TCR beta CDR3 regions. A set of HTBI primers served as the primers for a first-round RT-PCR of the TCR CDR3. TCRdb used MiXCR to reprocess the multiplex PCR reads, holding one entry per CDR3 protein. The table shows some 360,000 distinct CDR3 sequences, with approximately 15% occurring only once. This clonotype was counted ten times or more. Every diagnosis used clinical symptoms, serum thyroxine and TRAb, thyroid ultrasound and orbital computed tomography.

This clonotype was sampled from an older woman with Graves' hyperthyroidism. This rearrangement joins TRBV12-3 or TRBV12-4 to TRBJ2-3; D ambiguous. The sequenced sample was blood. DNA for the CDR3: TGTGCCAGCAGGCAAGGACGGAGCACAGATACGCAGTATTTT. Amino acid sequence: CASRQGRSTDTQYF.